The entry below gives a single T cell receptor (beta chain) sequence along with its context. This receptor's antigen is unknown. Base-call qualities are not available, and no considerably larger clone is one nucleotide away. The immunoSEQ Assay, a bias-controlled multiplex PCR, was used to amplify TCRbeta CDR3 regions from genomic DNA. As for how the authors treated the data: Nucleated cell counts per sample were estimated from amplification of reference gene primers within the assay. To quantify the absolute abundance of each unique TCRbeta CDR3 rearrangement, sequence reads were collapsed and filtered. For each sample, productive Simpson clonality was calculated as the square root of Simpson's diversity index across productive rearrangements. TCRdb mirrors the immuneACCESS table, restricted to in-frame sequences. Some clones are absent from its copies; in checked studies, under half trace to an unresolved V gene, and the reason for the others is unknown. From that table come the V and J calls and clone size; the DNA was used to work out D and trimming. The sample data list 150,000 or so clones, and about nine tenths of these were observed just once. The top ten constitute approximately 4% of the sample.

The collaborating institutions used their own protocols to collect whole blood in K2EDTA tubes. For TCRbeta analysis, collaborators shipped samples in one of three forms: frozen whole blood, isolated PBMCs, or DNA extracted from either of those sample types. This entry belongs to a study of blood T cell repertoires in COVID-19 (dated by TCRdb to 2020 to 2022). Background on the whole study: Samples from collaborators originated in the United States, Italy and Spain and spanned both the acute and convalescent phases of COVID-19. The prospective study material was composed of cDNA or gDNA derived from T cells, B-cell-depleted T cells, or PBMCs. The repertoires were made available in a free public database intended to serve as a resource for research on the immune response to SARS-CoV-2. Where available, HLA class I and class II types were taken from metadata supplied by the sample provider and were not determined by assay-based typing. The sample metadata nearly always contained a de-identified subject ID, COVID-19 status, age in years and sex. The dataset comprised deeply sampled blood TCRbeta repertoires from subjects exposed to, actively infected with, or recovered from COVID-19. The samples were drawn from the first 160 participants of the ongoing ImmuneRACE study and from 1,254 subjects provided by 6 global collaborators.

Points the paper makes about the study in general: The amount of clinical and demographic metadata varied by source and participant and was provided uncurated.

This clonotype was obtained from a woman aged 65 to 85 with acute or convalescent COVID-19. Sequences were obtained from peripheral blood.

The sequenced DNA: TGTGCCAGCAGCCCGGGACAGGGGGTCGAAAAACTGTTTTTT. The translation is CASSPGQGVEKLFF. Recombination joined TRBV6-1 with TRBJ1-4; 11 middle bases align to TRBD1. Unmatched junction bases come to 5, with V trimmed by 6 bases and J by 8 bases. Measured from the cysteine to the phenylalanine, the CDR3 is 14 residues long. Just CDR3 DNA is preserved here, 42 bases in frame from base 1. CDR1 and CDR2 (MNHNS, SASEGT) derive from the germline V gene.